The next 12 T cell receptor beta chains were all read from a single sample in a study of CD8 T cells in Susac syndrome. RNA, at about 0.45 to 1 ug, was reverse transcribed with random hexamers. TCRdb reprocessed the immunoSEQ multiplex PCR reads via MiXCR and lists one record per CDR3 protein. Among 100,000 to 150,000 distinct CDR3 sequences listed, 93% were seen once. The sample consisted of CD8+ T cells from PBMCs. The receptor source for this set is a human donor with multiple sclerosis.

V and J are TRBV20-1 and TRBJ1-1; D unclear. From germline, CDR1 is DFQATT and CDR2 SNEGSKA (reference sequence). The CDR3 spans 11 residues. For the CDR3, the DNA is TGCAGCGCAGAAGTGAACACTGAAGCTTTCTTT. This translates into CSAEVNTEAFF.

The CDR3 region is CARKRRTANTEAFF. Written as DNA, the CDR3 is TGTGCCAGAAAACGGAGGACAGCCAACACTGAAGCTTTCTTT. The rearrangement links TRBV27 to TRBJ1-1; D possibly corresponds to TRBD1 (6 bases). CDR1 MNHEY and CDR2 SMNVEV come from the germline V gene (reference sequence). This CDR3 comprises 14 residues. The V end was cut by 9 bases, the J end by 2 bases, with 16 bases between.

This CDR3 reads CASSAPLAGGRYNEQFF. The CDR3 DNA is TGTGCCAGCAGCGCTCCTCTAGCGGGGGGTAGGTACAATGAGCAGTTCTTC. This chain connects TRBV9 to TRBJ2-1; TRBD2 matches 11 bases. Trimming cost V 3 bases and J 4 bases; bases outside gene matches: 9. Germline CDR1 and CDR2: SGDLS and YYNGEE. The CDR3 spans 17 residues. Filled out from reference TRBV9 and TRBJ2-1, the complete variable domain reads DSGVTQTPKHLITATGQRVTLRCSPRSGDLSVYWYQQSLDQGLQFLIQYYNGEERAKGNILERFSAQQFPDLHSELNLSSLELGDSALYFCASSAPLAGGRYNEQFFGPGTRLTVL.

The V and J genes are TRBV7-9 and TRBJ2-2, with D maybe TRBD1 (6 bases). The length of the CDR3 is 16 residues. The germline V gene has CDR1 SEHNR and CDR2 FQNEAQ (reference sequence). Trimming pared 8 bases from V and 4 bases from J, leaving 20 bases between. The CDR3 loop reads CASSQSRGVGTGELFF. The CDR3 coding sequence is TGTGCCAGCTCCCAGAGCAGGGGCGTCGGCACCGGGGAGCTGTTTTTT.

The sample holds one count of this clonotype. The rearrangement joins TRBV9 to TRBJ2-5; 9 bases fit TRBD2. Trimming took 0 bases from V and 5 from J; bases not matched to a gene: 5. Germline-derived CDR1 and CDR2 are SGDLS and YYNGEE. The CDR3 is made up of 15 amino acids. In DNA, the CDR3 is TGTGCCAGCAGCGTAGACGCGGGAGGGCAGGAGACCCAGTACTTC. Its translation: CASSVDAGGQETQYF.

The gene calls are TRBV25-1 and TRBJ1-1; D remains ambiguous. V was cut by 1 base and J by 1 base, with 13 bases left in between. Germline CDR1 MGHDK, CDR2 SYGVNS. CDR3 length: 16 amino acids. The CDR3 sequence is CASSEFGVGGNTEAFF. The DNA for the CDR3 is TGTGCCAGCAGTGAATTCGGGGTTGGAGGGAACACTGAAGCTTTCTTT.

This sequence joins TRBV13 and TRBJ2-1; D ambiguous. The V end lost 5 bases, the J end lost 1 base, and 12 bases lay between the germline ends. Per the germline V gene, CDR1 is PRHDT and CDR2 is FYEKMQ (reference sequence). The CDR3 has 15 residues. CDR3 nucleotides: TGTGCCAGCAGCCCCGACGGAATGTCCTACAATGAGCAGTTCTTC. It is translated as CASSPDGMSYNEQFF. The full variable domain, completed using reference TRBV13 and TRBJ2-1, is AAGVIQSPRHLIKEKRETATLKCYPIPRHDTVYWYQQGPGQDPQFLISFYEKMQSDKGSIPDRFSAQQFSDYHSELNMSSLELGDSALYFCASSPDGMSYNEQFFGPGTRLTVL.

The gene calls are TRBV20-1 and TRBJ2-1; 8 positions agree with TRBD1. Per germline, CDR1 DFQATT and CDR2 SNEGSKA (reference sequence). The CDR3 runs to 16 residues. The trim removed 2 bases at V and 7 bases at J, leaving 13 bases unmatched. The CDR3 DNA sequence: TGCAGTGCTAGATCTCTTGACAGGGGAAGTATGAATGAGCAGTTCTTC. It yields the protein CSARSLDRGSMNEQFF.

The chain links TRBV2 to TRBJ2-1; no definite D call. Germline lookup yields CDR1 SNHLY and CDR2 FYNNEI. Trimming took 5 bases from V and 10 from J, leaving 9 bases between them. This CDR3 has 11 amino acids. CDR3 sequence reads: CASSNGPEQFF. In DNA, the CDR3 is TGTGCCAGCAGTAACGGGCCCGAGCAGTTCTTC.

CDR3 nucleotide sequence: TGTGCCAGCAGATCCTCGGGACAGGGGGCCTACGAGCAGTACTTC. Residues: CASRSSGQGAYEQYF. This rearrangement joins TRBV7-2 to TRBJ2-7; 11 nucleotides line up with TRBD1. Germline V gene data show CDR1 as SGHTA and CDR2 as FQGNSA. After removal of 6 bases from V and 2 bases from J, the junction contained 6 bases not matched to a gene. The length of the CDR3 is 15 residues.

V usage is TRBV7-9 and J usage is TRBJ2-3; D is perhaps TRBD2 (6 bases). The germline V gene has CDR1 SEHNR and CDR2 FQNEAQ (reference sequence). The CDR3 is 13 amino acids. V lost 4 bases to trimming and J lost 10 bases, with 15 bases between them. The CDR3 region is CASSSWDSHAQYF. CDR3 in DNA: TGTGCCAGCAGCTCTTGGGACTCCCACGCGCAGTATTTT.

In this sample, this clonotype turned up once. This sequence joins TRBV4-2 and TRBJ2-1; D is uncertain. The CDR3 runs to 14 residues. Germline V gene data show CDR1 as LGHNA and CDR2 as YNFKEQ. Trimming cost V 0 bases and J 12 bases, with 15 bases left between them. Here the CDR3 DNA reads TGTGCCAGCAGCCAAGACGCGCTACCTTCTACGCAGTTCTTC. Protein: CASSQDALPSTQFF.